The 26 T cell receptor beta chains below all came from one sample that was sequenced in a study of molecular identifiers for immune sequencing clone quantification. TCRdb ran MiXCR on the PCR reads and lists one entry per CDR3 protein. The sample lists under 600,000 distinct CDR3 sequences; approximately 25% were seen once. Sequenced input: naive CD8+ T cells from blood, with Jurkat cell RNA spiked in. Subset specified: FACS-sorted CD8+CD4-CCR7+CD45RA+ naive T cells. All receptors come from a human donor in good health. Some libraries in this study had Jurkat cell RNA spiked in.

This clonotype was found a few times. The chain uses TRBV5-6 and TRBJ2-7; D gene unclear. V was trimmed by 4 bases and J by 6 bases, leaving 11 bases between them. This CDR3 spans 12 amino acids. Germline CDR1 reads SGHDT; CDR2 reads YYEEEE. In DNA form, the CDR3 reads TGTGCCAGCAGCCAAAGCGCTGGCGAGCAGTACTTC. Its translation is CASSQSAGEQYF.

This clonotype occurred a few times. The gene calls are TRBV7-6 and TRBJ2-7; 14 nucleotides agree with TRBD2. Germline V gene data show CDR1 as SGHVS and CDR2 as FNYEAQ. V trimming: 5 bases; J trimming: 0 bases; junction bases outside the gene matches: 15. The CDR3 is made up of 20 amino acids. The CDR3 reads CASSTLMGGLAGVSSYEQYF. The DNA for the CDR3 is TGTGCCAGCAGCACCCTCATGGGGGGACTAGCGGGGGTTTCCTCCTACGAGCAGTACTTC.

This clonotype has just a few counts. The rearrangement joins TRBV2 to TRBJ1-6, with D perhaps matching TRBD1 (5 bases). This CDR3 has 16 amino acids. Between the trimmed V and J ends, which lost 3 bases and 2 bases, there was a span of 11 bases. The V gene's germline CDR1 is SNHLY and CDR2 FYNNEI. For the CDR3, the DNA is TGTGCCAGCAGTGAGAGGGAAGGGGCCTATAATTCACCCCTCCACTTT. It codes for CASSEREGAYNSPLHF.

This clonotype was seen ten or more times. This chain uses TRBV4-3 with TRBJ1-3; D is undetermined. With 0 bases removed from V and 4 bases from J, the gap between germline ends came to 13 bases. In germline, CDR1 is LGHNA, CDR2 YSLEER. CDR3 length: 16 residues. CDR3 residues: CASSQDLDDGGNTIYF. The CDR3 DNA sequence: TGCGCCAGCAGCCAAGATTTGGACGACGGGGGAAACACCATATATTTT.

This clonotype came up a few times. This chain connects TRBV2 to TRBJ2-7; weak D call: TRBD2 (5 bases). Germline V gene data show CDR1 as SNHLY and CDR2 as FYNNEI. The CDR3 runs 13 residues. Trimming cost V 3 bases and J 2 bases, with 8 bases left between them. The DNA of the CDR3 is TGTGCCAGCAGTGATAACGGGGCCTACGAGCAGTACTTC. Its translation is CASSDNGAYEQYF.

CDR3 nucleotide sequence: TGTGCCAGCAGCCACGGCGGGAGTCCCAATGAGCAGTTCTTC. Its protein is CASSHGGSPNEQFF. This chain joins TRBV3-1 and TRBJ2-1; 7 bases match TRBD2. V lost 3 bases, J lost 6 bases, and 5 bases stayed unmatched. Per germline, CDR1 LGHDT and CDR2 YNNKEL (reference sequence). The length of the CDR3 is 14 residues.

This clonotype was seen ten or more times. This chain uses TRBV19 with TRBJ2-5; D assignment may be TRBD1 or TRBD2 (5 bases each). This CDR3 has 13 residues. The germline V and J ends were trimmed by 5 bases and 2 bases, with 9 bases remaining between them. The V gene's germline CDR1 is LNHDA and CDR2 SQIVND (reference sequence). The CDR3 region is CASSRDGQETQYF. The CDR3 region has the DNA TGTGCCAGTAGTCGGGACGGACAAGAGACCCAGTACTTC.

This clonotype was observed at least ten times. The genes are TRBV9 and TRBJ2-6; D is uncertain. Trimming removed 5 bases from V and 0 bases from J, with 9 bases in between. The CDR3 length is 15 residues. The germline gives CDR1 SGDLS, CDR2 YYNGEE. The CDR3 is CASSERSSGANVLTF. DNA of the CDR3: TGTGCCAGCAGTGAAAGGAGCTCTGGGGCCAACGTCCTGACTTTC.

This clonotype appeared a few times. V and J are TRBV5-5 and TRBJ2-7, with 14 bases lining up with TRBD2. Germline V CDR1 and CDR2: SGHKS, YYEKEE (reference sequence). The CDR3 has 18 residues. The ends lost 4 bases at V and 5 bases at J; junction bases unmatched: 14. DNA for the CDR3: TGTGCCAGCAGCCAAACCGCAGGGACTAGCGGGAGATGGGACGAGCAGTACTTC. This gives the protein CASSQTAGTSGRWDEQYF. Full variable domain (remainder filled in from reference TRBV5-5 and TRBJ2-7): DAGVTQSPTHLIKTRGQQVTLRCSPISGHKSVSWYQQVLGQGPQFIFQYYEKEERGRGNFPDRFSARQFPNYSSELNVNALLLGDSALYLCASSQTAGTSGRWDEQYFGPGTRLTVT.

This clonotype has a handful of counts. An end of the junction differs from the germline gene, which may be a read error. This sequence joins TRBV6-2 or TRBV6-3 and TRBJ2-7, with TRBD1 identical over 8 bases. This CDR3 contains 12 residues. Germline V CDR1 and CDR2: MNHEY, SVGEGT. The CDR3 here is CASSYQGAQTIF. The CDR3 nucleotides read TGTGCCAGCAGTTACCAGGGGGCCCAAACCATCTTC.

This rearrangement joins TRBV12-3 or TRBV12-4 to TRBJ2-1; 10 nucleotides align to TRBD2. V gave up 2 bases and J gave up 6 bases; unmatched junction bases: 4. The length of the CDR3 is 15 residues. The CDR3 DNA reads as TGTGCCAGCAGTTTACTAGCGGGGGTTGGCAATGAGCAGTTCTTC. This gives the protein CASSLLAGVGNEQFF.

This clonotype was seen more than once but under ten times. The chain employs TRBV28 and TRBJ2-7, with 7 positions matching TRBD2. Losses at the gene ends were 10 bases for V and 5 bases for J; bases not matched to a gene: 17. The CDR3 runs 15 residues. Germline V lookup: CDR1 MDHEN, CDR2 SYDVKM. This CDR3 is CAIHPVGGGPHEQYF. The DNA of the CDR3 is TGTGCCATCCACCCAGTTGGGGGAGGGCCGCACGAGCAGTACTTC.

In its sample, this clonotype was seen a few times. The chain is built from TRBV2 and TRBJ2-7; 8 nucleotides agree with TRBD1. V shed 3 bases, J shed 3 bases, and the junction held 7 bases outside the gene matches. CDR1 SNHLY and CDR2 FYNNEI come from the germline V gene. The CDR3 length is 15 residues. The CDR3 loop reads CASSDGQGADYEQYF. CDR3 bases: TGTGCCAGCAGTGACGGGCAGGGGGCCGACTACGAGCAGTACTTC. Combining the CDR3 with reference TRBV2 and TRBJ2-7 gives the whole variable domain EPEVTQTPSHQVTQMGQEVILRCVPISNHLYFYWYRQILGQKVEFLVSFYNNEISEKSEIFDDQFSVERPDGSNFTLKIRSTKLEDSAMYFCASSDGQGADYEQYFGPGTRLTVT.

The gene calls are TRBV9 and TRBJ2-7; D unresolved. CDR1 and CDR2 (germline): SGDLS, YYNGEE. Trimming stripped 0 bases from V and 0 bases from J, with 13 bases between. The CDR3 runs 16 residues. The CDR3 nucleotides read TGTGCCAGCAGCGTAGGTCAAGTCGGTAGCTCCTACGAGCAGTACTTC. Its protein product is CASSVGQVGSSYEQYF.

Of note for this clonotype: A much larger clone lies a single base off, so this may be a read error. The rearrangement links TRBV28 to TRBJ1-5; D is undetermined. The length of the CDR3 is 14 residues. The V end lost 4 bases, the J end lost 3 bases, and 10 bases lay between the germline ends. CDR1 MDHEN and CDR2 SYDVKM come from the germline V gene. The CDR3 is CASSSRGYNQPQHF. CDR3 coding DNA: TGTGCCAGCAGTTCACGCGGCTACAATCAGCCCCAGCATTTT.

The count of this clonotype is one. This may arise from a read error, as a much more abundant clone is one base away. CDR3 sequence: CASGISAGANVLTF. The CDR3 DNA follows: TGTGCCAGCGGTATATCAGCTGGGGCCAACGTCCTGACTTTC. The chain uses TRBV27 and TRBJ2-6; the D is unclear. This CDR3 has 14 amino acids. From germline, CDR1 is MNHEY and CDR2 SMNVEV (reference sequence). V shed 8 bases and J shed 2 bases, with 10 bases lying between them. The variable domain in full, completed from reference TRBV27 and TRBJ2-6, reads EAQVTQNPRYLITVTGKKLTVTCSQNMNHEYMSWYRQDPGLGLRQIYYSMNVEVTDKGDVPEGYKVSRKEKRNFPLILESPSPNQTSLYFCASGISAGANVLTFGAGSRLTVL.

This clonotype appeared many times. The chain has TRBV7-9 and TRBJ1-4, with a possible D match to TRBD1 (5 bases). The germline V gene encodes CDR1 SEHNR and CDR2 FQNEAQ (reference sequence). This CDR3 contains 14 residues. V lost 5 bases, J lost 6 bases, and 13 bases lay in between. Here the CDR3 DNA reads TGTGCCAGCAGCCTGCCCGGGGGGTATGAAAAACTGTTTTTT. This translates into CASSLPGGYEKLFF.

The chain links TRBV3-1 to TRBJ2-4; 8 positions agree with TRBD2. J lost 0 bases, V lost 1 base, and 2 bases had no gene match. CDR1 and CDR2 (germline): LGHDT, YNNKEL (reference sequence). The CDR3 spans 16 residues. In DNA form, the CDR3 reads TGTGCCAGCAGCCAAGGAGCGGGGGTAGCCAAAAACATTCAGTACTTC. It codes for CASSQGAGVAKNIQYF.

At least ten counts were recorded for this clonotype. This chain connects TRBV6-2 or TRBV6-3 to TRBJ1-1; D remains unclear. CDR1 and CDR2 (germline): MNHEY, SVGEGT. The CDR3 runs 12 residues. V gave up 2 bases and J gave up 5 bases, with 6 bases separating them. CDR3 region: CASSYTGTEAFF. The CDR3 DNA is TGTGCCAGCAGTTACACCGGTACTGAAGCTTTCTTT.

About this clonotype: A much more abundant neighbour one base away suggests this may be a read error. This chain uses TRBV5-4 with TRBJ2-2; tentative D call: TRBD2 (5 bases). The CDR3 has 17 residues. Germline V gene sequence: CDR1 SGHNT, CDR2 YYREEE (reference sequence). The chain's CDR3 is CASSAYTRFTNAGELFF. In nucleotides, the CDR3 is TGTGCCAGCAGCGCTTATACTAGATTTACGAACGCCGGGGAGCTGTTTTTT.

The V call is TRBV10-3, the J call TRBJ2-7; D is unclear. The V gene's germline CDR1 is ENHRY and CDR2 SYGVKD. This CDR3 comprises 11 residues. Trimming took 6 bases from V and 2 from J, leaving 5 bases between them. CDR3 in amino acids: CAISETYEQYF. CDR3 sequence (DNA): TGTGCCATCAGCGAGACCTACGAGCAGTACTTC.

This clonotype was detected only a few times. DNA for the CDR3: TGTGCCAGCAGCCCCCAGGGACTAGCGGATACGAACACCGGGGAGCTGTTTTTT. It specifies CASSPQGLADTNTGELFF. The V gene is TRBV3-1, the J gene TRBJ2-2; 11 bases map to TRBD2. V was pared by 4 bases and J by 0 bases, with 7 bases of the junction left unmatched. Per the germline V gene, CDR1 is LGHDT and CDR2 is YNNKEL (reference sequence). There are 18 residues in the CDR3.

The chain carries TRBV30 and TRBJ2-1; the D call may be TRBD1 or TRBD2 (5 bases each). From germline, CDR1 is GTSNPN and CDR2 SVGIG (reference sequence). The CDR3 loop spans 16 amino acids. V lost 0 bases and J 0 bases, leaving 12 bases between the germline ends. The CDR3 DNA is TGTGCCTGGAGTGTACGTGGGACCGACTCCTACAATGAGCAGTTCTTC. It yields the protein CAWSVRGTDSYNEQFF.

This chain links TRBV5-6 with TRBJ1-6; D ambiguous. V lost 0 bases, J lost 8 bases, and 18 bases lay in between. The CDR3 loop spans 17 amino acids. Per germline, CDR1 SGHDT and CDR2 YYEEEE. The CDR3, as DNA: TGTGCCAGCAGCTTGGACTCGGTCGGGGAGGGTTATTCACCCCTCCACTTT. Its protein is CASSLDSVGEGYSPLHF.

This clonotype was counted many times. The chain recombines TRBV7-9 with TRBJ1-4, with D maybe TRBD1 (6 bases). V lost 6 bases and J lost 0, with 11 bases in between. The CDR3 has 15 residues. Germline V gene lookup returns CDR1 SEHNR and CDR2 FQNEAQ (reference sequence). The CDR3 spells CASSVTGSTNEKLFF. The CDR3 coding sequence is TGTGCCAGCAGTGTCACAGGGTCAACTAATGAAAAACTGTTTTTT.

This rearrangement joins TRBV4-2 to TRBJ2-2, with unresolved D. Germline V CDR1 and CDR2: LGHNA, YNFKEQ. The CDR3 loop spans 17 amino acids. V was pared by 4 bases and J by 6 bases, with 21 bases between. The CDR3 coding sequence is TGTGCCAGCAGCCCGATGGTGACTGGAGTAGTCTCCGGGGAGCTGTTTTTT. Its translation is CASSPMVTGVVSGELFF.